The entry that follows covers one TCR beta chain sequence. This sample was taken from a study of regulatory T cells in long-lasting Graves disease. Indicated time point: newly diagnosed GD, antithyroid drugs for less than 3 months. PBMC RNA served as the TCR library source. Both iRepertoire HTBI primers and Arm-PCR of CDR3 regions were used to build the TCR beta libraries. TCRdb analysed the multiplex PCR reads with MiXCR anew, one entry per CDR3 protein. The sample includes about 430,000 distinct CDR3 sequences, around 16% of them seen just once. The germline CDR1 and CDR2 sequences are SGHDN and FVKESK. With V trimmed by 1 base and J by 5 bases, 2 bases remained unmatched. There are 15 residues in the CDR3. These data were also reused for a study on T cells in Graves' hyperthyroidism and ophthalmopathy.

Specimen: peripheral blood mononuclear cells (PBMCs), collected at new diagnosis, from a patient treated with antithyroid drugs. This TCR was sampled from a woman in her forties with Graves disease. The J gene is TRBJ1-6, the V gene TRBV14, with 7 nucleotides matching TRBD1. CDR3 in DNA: TGTGCCAGCAGCCAAGCGGGACAGCATAATTCACCCCTCCACTTT. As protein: CASSQAGQHNSPLHF.